The 3 T cell receptor beta chains reported below all come from one sample, sequenced in a study of CXCR3-negative and CXCR3-positive naive CD8 T cells (dated by TCRdb to 2018 to 2020). The reads were generated on a NextSeq 550. The Human TCR Profiling Kit (MiLaboratory) was used to make UMI-labeled 5' RACE TRB cDNA libraries. After reprocessing by TCRdb, each CDR3 protein sequence is one entry, and no DNA is given. The record for this sample contains about 120,000 distinct CDR3 sequences. Roughly 0.62% of the sample is held by the ten biggest clonotypes. Paper-wide results and their limitations: Compared with CXCR3-negative naive cells, CXCR3-positive naive cells had TRB CDR3s with higher hydrophobicity (lower Kidera factor 4), lower energy, and higher strength and volume indices.

No antigen has been identified for these receptors. The sample was naive CXCR3+ CD8+ T cells from blood. The sample's cell subset or site label is to be understood as: CD45RO-CCR7+CD27+CD95- naive CD8+ T cells expressing CXCR3 (TNR3+). The source is a human donor in good health. Some clones in this sample may be carry-over from other donors' samples.

The V gene is TRBV7-6, the J gene TRBJ2-1. Germline CDR1 reads SGHVS; CDR2 reads FNYEAQ. The CDR3 is 15 residues long. This CDR3 reads CASSLAKAFYNEQFF.

The chain uses TRBV5-1 and TRBJ1-2. The CDR3 sequence is 13 residues long. Germline V CDR1 and CDR2: SGHRS, YFSETQ. The CDR3 loop reads CASRDNLDYGYTF.

The rearrangement joins TRBV9 to TRBJ1-1. The V gene's germline CDR1 is SGDLS and CDR2 YYNGEE. This CDR3 comprises 15 residues. This CDR3 reads CASSADGSLVTEAFF.